This T cell receptor beta chain was sequenced during a study of human T cells and chemical hapten exposure. A remark on this clonotype: Its antigen is as yet unknown.

Overall study findings and caveats: Healthy individuals' immune responses may differ from those of donors, who had alopecia.

TCRdb recomputed calls from the RACE reads with MiXCR, one row per CDR3 protein. The sample carries fewer than 100,000 distinct CDR3 sequences, roughly 11% recorded once. The time point is: patch test 2, 6 weeks after DPC sensitization. Stated treatment: therapeutic diphenylcyclopropenone sensitization with weekly scalp DPC. Material: whole blood, obtained in connection with sensitization to the hapten diphenylcyclopropenone (DPC). The TCR originated in a man aged 18 to 29 with alopecia areata. Some clones in this sample may be carry-over from other donors' samples.

Here the CDR3 reads CASTLLGGVNEQFF. The CDR3 nucleotides are TGTGCCAGCACCCTCTTGGGGGGGGTAAATGAGCAGTTCTTC. The chain has TRBV27 and TRBJ2-1; 7 bases fit TRBD2. Germline V gives CDR1 MNHEY, CDR2 SMNVEV (reference sequence). This CDR3 is built from 14 residues. V shed 7 bases, J shed 7 bases, and the junction held 10 bases outside the gene matches.